One and the same sample provided the 21 T cell receptor beta chains below, sequenced in a study of identical twins. Each CDR3 protein is one row after TCRdb ran MiXCR on the 5' RACE reads. Found here are around 650,000 distinct CDR3 sequences, about 7.1% of them singletons; the top ten hold approximately 1.5%. These data were also reused for a study on yellow fever vaccine responses in identical twins.

The specimen was PBMCs. The receptor source for this set is a woman between 18 and 29 years old in good health.

This chain connects TRBV11-3 to TRBJ2-7, with 8 bases aligning to TRBD2. With 0 bases clipped from V and 5 bases from J, the junction kept 6 bases outside the gene matches. The CDR3 has 15 residues. From germline, CDR1 is SGHNT and CDR2 YENEEA. CDR3 sequence reads: CASSLDFGRGNEQYF. DNA for the CDR3: TGTGCCAGCAGCTTAGATTTCGGGAGGGGCAACGAGCAGTACTTC.

This clonotype has more than one count but fewer than ten. This chain joins TRBV5-5 and TRBJ2-7; TRBD1 matches 9 bases. Per germline, CDR1 SGHKS and CDR2 YYEKEE (reference sequence). After removal of 4 bases from V and 4 bases from J, the junction contained 9 bases not matched to a gene. The CDR3 runs 15 residues. The CDR3 DNA sequence: TGTGCCAGCAGCCTTGACAGGGGGTTTCGGTACGAGCAGTACGTC. It is translated as CASSLDRGFRYEQYV.

This clonotype was counted only a few times. This chain uses TRBV5-1 with TRBJ2-5, with TRBD2 matching 8 bases. The germline CDR1 and CDR2 sequences are SGHRS and YFSETQ. The CDR3 totals 15 residues. V lost 4 bases to trimming and J lost 3 bases; unmatched junction nucleotides: 8. The CDR3: CASSAGIGGEETQYF. For the CDR3, the DNA is TGCGCCAGCAGCGCGGGGATCGGGGGGGAAGAGACCCAGTACTTC.

The chain uses TRBV29-1 and TRBJ2-2, with 7 nucleotides matching TRBD2. CDR3 length: 14 amino acids. Losses at the gene ends were 7 bases for V and 3 bases for J; bases not matched to a gene: 8. Germline V gives CDR1 SQVTM, CDR2 ANQGSEA. The CDR3 coding sequence is TGCAGCGCAAGGTGGGGGGGGTACACCGGGGAGCTGTTTTTT. Protein sequence: CSARWGGYTGELFF.

In this sample, this clonotype turned up a few times. The gene calls are TRBV20-1 and TRBJ2-3; 10 bases agree with TRBD2. Germline trimming cut 6 bases from V and 4 bases from J; bases unmatched to any gene: 13. The CDR3 extends over 16 amino acids. Germline V lookup: CDR1 DFQATT, CDR2 SNEGSKA (reference sequence). CDR3 protein: CSAPVRAGGPADTQYF. CDR3 bases: TGCAGTGCGCCCGTGCGAGCGGGGGGGCCGGCAGATACGCAGTATTTT.

This rearrangement joins TRBV5-1 to TRBJ2-1; 7 nucleotides match TRBD2. V lost 4 bases to trimming and J lost 3 bases; unmatched junction nucleotides: 7. The CDR3 loop spans 15 amino acids. In germline, CDR1 is SGHRS, CDR2 YFSETQ. The CDR3 loop is CASSDAGAYYNEQFF. In DNA form, the CDR3 reads TGCGCCAGCAGCGATGCGGGAGCGTACTACAATGAGCAGTTCTTC.

The chain employs TRBV20-1 and TRBJ2-1; D gene uncertain. Germline values: CDR1 DFQATT, CDR2 SNEGSKA (reference sequence). The CDR3 loop spans 15 amino acids. V was pared by 3 bases and J by 1 base, with 13 bases between. The CDR3 sequence: CSARTPPLSYNEQFF. The CDR3 nucleotides are TGCAGTGCTAGGACCCCGCCCCTATCCTACAATGAGCAGTTCTTC.

This clonotype was picked up a small number of times. The chain links TRBV5-1 to TRBJ2-4; D might be TRBD2 (5 bases). Germline V gives CDR1 SGHRS, CDR2 YFSETQ. The CDR3 length is 16 residues. The V and J ends lost 4 bases and 2 bases respectively, with 16 bases between them. The CDR3 DNA sequence: TGCGCCAGCAGCCTCCTTCTCTCGGGAACCAAAAACATTCAGTACTTC. Amino acids: CASSLLLSGTKNIQYF.

This clonotype was detected ten times or more. This sequence joins TRBV6-1 and TRBJ1-3; D uncertain. From germline, CDR1 is MNHNS and CDR2 SASEGT. This CDR3 region has 14 residues. The V gene lost 7 bases and the J gene lost 0 bases, with 10 bases spanning the gap. For the CDR3, the DNA is TGTGCCAGCACCCCCGGGAGCTCTGGAAACACCATATATTTT. It is translated as CASTPGSSGNTIYF.

This clonotype was seen ten or more times. CDR3 residues: CASSLEAGAPLNEQFF. The DNA of the CDR3 is TGTGCCAGCAGTTTAGAGGCAGGTGCCCCGCTAAATGAGCAGTTCTTC. The chain carries TRBV12-3 or TRBV12-4 and TRBJ2-1; D is unclear. V was trimmed by 1 base and J by 7 bases, leaving 17 bases between them. The CDR3 is 16 residues long.

This clonotype was detected many times. The chain employs TRBV18 and TRBJ2-2; 10 bases match TRBD2. Germline CDR1 is KGHSH and CDR2 is LQKENI. The J segment lost 6 bases and the V segment lost 0 bases, leaving 4 bases of the junction unmatched. The CDR3 covers 16 residues. Here the CDR3 DNA reads TGTGCCAGCTCACCACCGGGACTAGCGTGGGCCGGGGAGCTGTTTTTT. It translates to CASSPPGLAWAGELFF.

J is TRBJ2-1 and V is TRBV18; 10 bases are shared with TRBD2. Germline assignment: CDR1 KGHSH and CDR2 LQKENI. The CDR3 is 16 residues long. J was trimmed by 6 bases and V by 4 bases; bases with no gene match: 9. This chain's CDR3 is CASSQEGLAVVNEQFF. In DNA form, the CDR3 reads TGTGCCAGCTCACAAGAAGGACTAGCGGTCGTCAATGAGCAGTTCTTC.

The chain has TRBV2 and TRBJ2-1; 10 bases are a match to TRBD2. J was trimmed by 9 bases and V by 6 bases; bases with no gene match: 8. CDR3 length: 14 amino acids. Looked up from germline, CDR1 is SNHLY and CDR2 is FYNNEI. In nucleotides, the CDR3 is TGTGCCAGCAGCCAGCGGGAGGGCGGGCTTGAGCAGTTCTTC. Translated, it gives CASSQREGGLEQFF.

In its sample, this clonotype was seen many times. V is TRBV6-1 and J is TRBJ1-2, with 10 bases fitting TRBD1. Germline assignment: CDR1 MNHNS and CDR2 SASEGT. This CDR3 has 16 amino acids. V was clipped by 10 bases and J by 3 bases; unmatched bases: 14. The DNA of the CDR3 is TGTGCCACCAAAACCCCGGGACAGGGGCGAGACTATGGCTACACCTTC. As protein: CATKTPGQGRDYGYTF.

This clonotype has a count of ten or more. The chain combines TRBV2 with TRBJ2-2; no definite D call. This CDR3 has 13 amino acids. The V end lost 4 bases, the J end lost 5 bases, and 8 bases lay between the germline ends. The germline V gene encodes CDR1 SNHLY and CDR2 FYNNEI. The CDR3 is CASSGQRTGELFF. CDR3 bases: TGTGCCAGCAGTGGACAACGGACCGGGGAGCTGTTTTTT.

This clonotype was seen a few times. The chain couples TRBV6-5 to TRBJ1-2; tentatively, D is TRBD1 (5 bases). Trimming took off 2 bases at V and 0 bases at J, with 16 bases between the two ends. Germline CDR1 MNHEY, CDR2 SVGAGI. This CDR3 is built from 17 residues. As DNA, the CDR3 is TGTGCCAGCAGTTACCGTACGGACACTCCATCTAACTATGGCTACACCTTC. Amino acids: CASSYRTDTPSNYGYTF.

In the case of this clonotype: The junction departs from the called germline gene at one end, perhaps through a read error. The genes are TRBV28 and TRBJ2-2, with TRBD2 matching 10 bases. Germline CDR1 is MDHEN and CDR2 is SYDVKM. This CDR3 contains 15 residues. CDR3 sequence (DNA): TGTGCCAGCAGTTTATTTATAGCGGGAGGCGGGGGGCTGTTTTTT. Translated: CASSLFIAGGGGLFF.

This clonotype was recorded many times. This rearrangement joins TRBV4-2 to TRBJ1-6; no clear D gene. This CDR3 spans 14 amino acids. Germline values: CDR1 LGHNA, CDR2 YNFKEQ. The V and J ends lost 0 bases and 9 bases respectively, with 9 bases between them. CDR3 residues: CASSQDMAISPLHF. For the CDR3, the DNA is TGTGCCAGCAGCCAAGATATGGCAATTTCACCCCTCCACTTT.

This clonotype appeared a few times. This chain uses TRBV5-1 with TRBJ1-3; D unclear. The CDR3 consists of 17 residues. V gave up 0 bases and J gave up 4 bases, with 17 bases separating them. The V gene's germline CDR1 is SGHRS and CDR2 YFSETQ. The CDR3 protein is CASSLGPPTVSGNTIYF. The CDR3, as DNA: TGCGCCAGCAGCTTGGGACCCCCGACGGTTTCCGGAAACACCATATATTTT.

In this sample, this clonotype turned up a few times. The V and J genes are TRBV24-1 and TRBJ2-7, with 8 bases matching TRBD1. The V and J ends lost 5 bases and 2 bases, in that order; junction bases with no gene match: 10. The CDR3 is 16 residues long. Germline CDR1 is KGHDR and CDR2 is SFDVKD. CDR3: CATSGTRQGPTYEQYF. Here the CDR3 DNA reads TGTGCCACCAGTGGAACGAGACAGGGGCCAACCTACGAGCAGTACTTC.

In its sample, this clonotype is medium-sized (0.01 to 0.1%). The CDR3, as DNA: TGTGCCAGCAGCCCCTTCCGTTTTTTAAACACTGAAGCTTTCTTT. It yields the protein CASSPFRFLNTEAFF. The V gene is TRBV3-1, the J gene TRBJ1-1; D remains ambiguous. Trimming took off 4 bases at V and 2 bases at J, with 14 bases between the two ends. The length of the CDR3 is 15 residues. From germline, CDR1 is LGHDT and CDR2 YNNKEL (reference sequence).